A selection of T cell receptor beta chains follows, all from one sample in a study of Ad26.COV2.S vaccination and SARS-CoV-2 variants. Method: immunoSEQ multiplex PCR; TCRdb's copy keeps in-frame clones and lacks some. The sample includes about 350,000 clones, approximately 81% of them seen just once. The material sequenced was peripheral blood, taken in a trial of Ad26.COV2.S vaccine versus placebo. All receptors derive from a person aged 18-65 years who received the Ad26.COV2.S COVID-19 vaccine or a placebo. The CDR3 runs from the conserved cysteine through the conserved F or W. Fields, in order: CDR3 protein, CDR3 DNA, J gene, V gene, clone size, D gene. A D gene is named only where the DNA matches it firmly. The listing skips clone size in some rows; elsewhere it reads once, few, many or a size class.

CASSQVQGYSGANVLTF | TGCGCCAGCAGCCAAGTGCAGGGCTACTCTGGGGCCAACGTCCTGACTTTC | TRBJ2-6 | TRBV4-3 | . | .
CASSQDRASPTYEQYF | TGTGCCAGCAGCCAAGATCGGGCTAGTCCCACCTACGAGCAGTACTTC | TRBJ2-7 | TRBV3-1/TRBV3-2 | . | .
CASSPERATNEQFF | TGTGCCAGCAGTCCGGAACGGGCGACCAATGAGCAGTTCTTC | TRBJ2-1 | TRBV6-5 | . | .
CASSLDREGSGNTIYF | TGTGCCAGCAGTTTAGACAGGGAGGGCTCTGGAAACACCATATATTTT | TRBJ1-3 | TRBV28 | once | TRBD1
CASSLGPREETQYF | TGCGCCAGCAGCTTGGGGCCGAGGGAAGAGACCCAGTACTTC | TRBJ2-5 | TRBV5-1 | . | .
CSSGRWITGELFF | TGCTCCTCGGGGCGATGGATCACCGGGGAGCTGTTTTTT | TRBJ2-2 | TRBV5-3 | . | .
CATTRGQGIPPDTQYF | TGTGCCACCACCAGGGGACAGGGGATACCCCCAGATACGCAGTATTTT | TRBJ2-3 | TRBV15 | . | TRBD1
CASSRDRANYGYTF | TGTGCCAGCAGTCGTGACAGAGCTAACTATGGCTACACCTTC | TRBJ1-2 | TRBV27 | . | .
CASSPRGGGPTDTQYF | TGTGCCAGCAGCCCCAGGGGGGGCGGTCCCACAGATACGCAGTATTTT | TRBJ2-3 | TRBV6-6 | . | .
CASSRDRGRETQYF | TGTGCCAGCAGCCGTGACAGGGGGCGAGAGACCCAGTACTTC | TRBJ2-5 | TRBV5-6 | . | TRBD1
CSAREYEAQYF | TGCAGTGCTAGGGAATATGAGGCGCAGTATTTT | TRBJ2-3 | TRBV20-1 | . | .
CASSILGGTNTGELFF | TGTGCCAGTAGTATTTTGGGCGGGACCAACACCGGGGAGCTGTTTTTT | TRBJ2-2 | TRBV19 | . | .
CASSRTAGYEQYF | TGTGCCAGTAGCCGGACGGCTGGCTACGAGCAGTACTTC | TRBJ2-7 | TRBV19 | . | .
CASTGAPYSYNEQFF | TGTGCCAGCACCGGAGCACCCTACTCCTACAATGAGCAGTTCTTC | TRBJ2-1 | TRBV5-4 | . | .